This TCR beta chain derives from a study of CD8 T cells in ankylosing spondylitis. The TCR beta libraries were generated through quantitative 5'-RACE incorporating molecular barcodes. TCRdb re-called the 5' RACE reads with MiXCR, one entry per CDR3 protein. The sample includes about 220,000 distinct CDR3 sequences, 15% to 20% of them seen just once. The CDR3 covers 16 residues. V was clipped by 3 bases and J by 6 bases, with 17 bases between them. Regarding the study as a whole: In peripheral blood, disease-linked CD8+ clones occurred at relatively low frequencies. Some of the motif variants had earlier been found in reactive arthritis patients' fluid and blood. Clones linked to disease were reported to show significant enrichment in matched ankylosing spondylitis synovial fluid. Ankylosing spondylitis blood appeared to be characterized by a TCR beta motif of eight highly homologous variants.

There are a few counts of this clonotype. What it recognizes is unknown. The specimen was blood, either unsorted or a sorted T cell fraction (not recorded which). The J gene is TRBJ2-2, the V gene TRBV12-3 or TRBV12-4; weak D call: TRBD2 (6 bases). The TCR sequence derives from a male donor with ankylosing spondylitis. The CDR3, as DNA: TGTGCCAGCAGTTTGGTGGGGGAGGCATGGGCCGGGGAGCTGTTTTTT. As protein: CASSLVGEAWAGELFF.